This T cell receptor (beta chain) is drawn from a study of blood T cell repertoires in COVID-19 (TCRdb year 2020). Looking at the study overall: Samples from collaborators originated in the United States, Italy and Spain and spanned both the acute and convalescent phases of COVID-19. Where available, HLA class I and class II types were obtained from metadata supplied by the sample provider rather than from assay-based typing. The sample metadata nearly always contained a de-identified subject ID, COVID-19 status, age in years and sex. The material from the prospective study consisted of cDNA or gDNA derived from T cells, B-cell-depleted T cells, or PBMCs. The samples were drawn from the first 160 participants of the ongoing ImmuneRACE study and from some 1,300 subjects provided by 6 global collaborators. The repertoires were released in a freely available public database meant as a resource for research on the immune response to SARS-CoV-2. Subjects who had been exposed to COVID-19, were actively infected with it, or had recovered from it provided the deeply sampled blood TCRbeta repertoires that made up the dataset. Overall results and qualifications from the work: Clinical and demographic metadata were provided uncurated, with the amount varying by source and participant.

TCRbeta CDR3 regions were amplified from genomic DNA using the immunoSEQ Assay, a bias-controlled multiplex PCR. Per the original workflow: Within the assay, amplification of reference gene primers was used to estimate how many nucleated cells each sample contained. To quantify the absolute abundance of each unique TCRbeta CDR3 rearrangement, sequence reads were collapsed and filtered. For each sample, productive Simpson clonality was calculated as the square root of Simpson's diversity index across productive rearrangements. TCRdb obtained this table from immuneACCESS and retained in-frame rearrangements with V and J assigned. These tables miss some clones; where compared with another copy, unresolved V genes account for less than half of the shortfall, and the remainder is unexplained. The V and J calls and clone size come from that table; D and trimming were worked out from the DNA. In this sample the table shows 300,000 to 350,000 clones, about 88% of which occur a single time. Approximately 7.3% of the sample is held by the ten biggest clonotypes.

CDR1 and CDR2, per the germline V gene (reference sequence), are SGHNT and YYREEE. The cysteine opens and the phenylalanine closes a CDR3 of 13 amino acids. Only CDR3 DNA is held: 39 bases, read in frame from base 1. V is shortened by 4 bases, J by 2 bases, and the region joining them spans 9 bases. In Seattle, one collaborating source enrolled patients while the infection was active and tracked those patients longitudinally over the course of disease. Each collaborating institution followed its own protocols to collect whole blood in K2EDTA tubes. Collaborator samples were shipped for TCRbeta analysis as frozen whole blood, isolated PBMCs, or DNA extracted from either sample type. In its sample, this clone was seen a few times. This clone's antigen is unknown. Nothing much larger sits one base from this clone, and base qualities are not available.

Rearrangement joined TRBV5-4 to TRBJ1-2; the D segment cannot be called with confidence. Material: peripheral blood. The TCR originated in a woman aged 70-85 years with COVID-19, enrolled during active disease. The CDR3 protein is CASSATANYGYTF. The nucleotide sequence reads TGTGCCAGCAGCGCGACTGCGAACTATGGCTACACCTTC.